Reported below is one T cell receptor (beta chain). Its matching antigen is unknown. This sample is part of a study of post-analysis software for immune sequencing data. Study-wide context: As for disease course, relapsing-remitting, secondary progressive and progressive-relapsing multiple sclerosis were all included. Findings and limits, study-wide: In multiple sclerosis, normalized Chao1 diversity was significantly below that of controls. Samples prepared in the same batch strongly co-clustered by F measure.

Tagging with unique molecular identifiers was a feature of the TCR beta cDNA libraries. From around 1 to 9.1 million T cells, 400,000 to 600,000 cDNA molecules were obtained. TCRdb ran MiXCR on the PCR reads and lists one entry per CDR3 protein. The sample has 750,000 to 950,000 distinct CDR3 sequences, approximately 50% seen once; the top ten hold approximately 4.5%. This receptor was obtained from a girl between 5 and 17 years old with multiple sclerosis. Source material: blood.

CDR3 DNA: TGCGCCAGCAGCCCGGTGAATCCTGGCACAGATACGCAGTATTTT. Translated: CASSPVNPGTDTQYF. V usage is TRBV5-1 and J usage is TRBJ2-3; unclear D gene. Germline V gene sequence: CDR1 SGHRS, CDR2 YFSETQ. The CDR3 is made up of 15 amino acids. The ends were cut back, 4 bases at V and 1 base at J, with 13 bases in the middle.